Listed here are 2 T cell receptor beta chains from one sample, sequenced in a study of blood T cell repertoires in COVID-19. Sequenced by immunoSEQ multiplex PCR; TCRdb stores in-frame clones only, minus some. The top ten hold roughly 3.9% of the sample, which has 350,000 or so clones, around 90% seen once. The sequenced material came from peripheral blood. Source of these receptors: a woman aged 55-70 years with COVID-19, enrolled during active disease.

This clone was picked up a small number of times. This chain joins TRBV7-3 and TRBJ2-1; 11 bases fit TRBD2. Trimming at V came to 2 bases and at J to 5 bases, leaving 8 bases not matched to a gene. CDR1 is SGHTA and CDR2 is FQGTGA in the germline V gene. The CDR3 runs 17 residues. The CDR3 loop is CASSLSLAGGHDNEQFF. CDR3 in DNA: TGTGCCAGCAGCTTATCCCTAGCGGGGGGCCACGACAATGAGCAGTTCTTC.

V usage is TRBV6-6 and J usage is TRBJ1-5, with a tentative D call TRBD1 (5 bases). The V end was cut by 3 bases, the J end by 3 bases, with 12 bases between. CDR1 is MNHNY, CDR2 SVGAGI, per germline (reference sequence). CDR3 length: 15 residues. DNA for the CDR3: TGTGCCAGCAGTTATGGGGCAGCCCACAATCAGCCCCAGCATTTT. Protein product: CASSYGAAHNQPQHF.